The sample holds many counts of the clone carrying this TCR beta chain. The source of the sample is a study of metastatic and nonmetastatic thyroid tumors. CDR1 is KGHSH and CDR2 is LQKENI in the germline V gene. Trimming pared 6 bases from V and 3 bases from J, leaving 20 bases between. The CDR3 is 16 amino acids. All patients were treatment-naive before thyroid surgery. TCRdb re-clonotyped the PCR reads through MiXCR. The sample records 15,000 to 20,000 clones, around 26% being singletons. Sequencing was performed on tumor tissue. The sequence was collected from a female donor with papillary thyroid cancer or a benign thyroid nodule (not recorded which). Some clones in this sample may be carry-over from other donors' samples. This chain joins TRBV18 and TRBJ1-1; perhaps TRBD1 as D (6 bases). CDR3 protein: CASSFETGFKDTEAFF. As DNA, the CDR3 is TGTGCCAGCTCTTTCGAAACAGGGTTTAAGGACACTGAAGCTTTCTTT.